Listed here are 30 T cell receptor beta chains from one sample, sequenced in a study of OX40 agonist ivuxolimab in advanced cancers. The method was immunoSEQ multiplex PCR; TCRdb's version includes in-frame clones alone and lacks a portion of them. The sample yields around 56,000 clones, roughly nine tenths seen once. Here the sequenced sample was CD4+ or CD8+ T cells sorted from blood, taken in a trial of the OX40 agonist ivuxolimab. The receptors come from an adult with an advanced solid tumor such as melanoma, head and neck, liver or kidney cancer.

DNA for the CDR3: TGTGCCACCAGCAGAGTCTCTAGCTCCTACGAGCAGTACTTC. This translates into CATSRVSSSYEQYF. The chain is built from TRBV15 and TRBJ2-7; D ambiguous. The CDR3 has 14 amino acids. V lost 1 base and J 0 bases, leaving 7 bases between the germline ends. Per the germline V gene, CDR1 is LNHNV and CDR2 is YYDKDF (reference sequence).

The V and J genes are TRBV6-5 and TRBJ2-7; TRBD2 aligns across 12 bases. Trimming removed 6 bases from V and 1 base from J; junction bases left unmatched: 4. The CDR3 runs 15 residues. CDR1 and CDR2 from the germline V gene are MNHEY and SVGAGI. CDR3 sequence: CASRPGTSGSYEQYF. The DNA of the CDR3 is TGTGCCAGCAGGCCCGGGACTAGCGGGTCCTACGAGCAGTACTTC.

The chain combines TRBV19 with TRBJ1-5, with 9 bases identical to TRBD1. V lost 4 bases to trimming and J lost 7 bases; unmatched junction nucleotides: 8. The CDR3 runs 15 residues. The germline V gene has CDR1 LNHDA and CDR2 SQIVND (reference sequence). CDR3 sequence (DNA): TGTGCCAGTAGTAGATCGGGACAGGGCGGACAGCCCCAGCATTTT. It is translated as CASSRSGQGGQPQHF.

This chain links TRBV19 with TRBJ1-2; TRBD1 aligns across 8 bases. The CDR3 has 15 amino acids. V gave up 6 bases and J gave up 2 bases; unmatched junction bases: 8. Looked up from germline, CDR1 is LNHDA and CDR2 is SQIVND (reference sequence). CDR3 in amino acids: CASSKGGQGNYGYTF. The CDR3 coding sequence is TGTGCCAGTAGCAAGGGTGGACAGGGCAACTATGGCTACACCTTC.

The gene calls are TRBV6-1 and TRBJ1-1; 7 bases agree with TRBD1. Germline V lookup: CDR1 MNHNS, CDR2 SASEGT. The CDR3 has 15 amino acids. V gave up 4 bases and J gave up 1 base; unmatched junction bases: 6. The CDR3 DNA follows: TGTGCCAGCAGTGGACCGGGACAGACGAACACTGAAGCTTTCTTT. Translating gives CASSGPGQTNTEAFF.

CDR3 DNA: TGCGCCAGCAGCCAATCCTACAGGGGCAAGGGTGAAAAACTGTTTTTT. It yields the protein CASSQSYRGKGEKLFF. J is TRBJ1-4 and V is TRBV4-3, with 7 bases matching TRBD1. The germline V gene encodes CDR1 LGHNA and CDR2 YSLEER. Trimming removed 2 bases from V and 7 bases from J; junction bases left unmatched: 10. The CDR3 runs to 16 residues.

In this sample, this clone turned up a few times. V gene TRBV6-5 combines with J gene TRBJ1-1; D possibly corresponds to TRBD1 (5 bases). V was cut by 6 bases and J by 2 bases, with 16 bases left in between. The CDR3 sequence is 15 residues long. Per the germline V gene, CDR1 is MNHEY and CDR2 is SVGAGI. The chain's CDR3 is CASRERKGVNTEAFF. Written as DNA, the CDR3 is TGTGCCAGCAGAGAAAGGAAAGGGGTAAACACTGAAGCTTTCTTT.

The rearrangement uses TRBV6-6 and TRBJ2-7, with D unresolved. CDR1 MNHNY and CDR2 SVGAGI come from the germline V gene (reference sequence). V lost 7 bases and J lost 0, with 10 bases in between. CDR3 size: 13 residues. CDR3 DNA sequence: TGTGCCAGCACTCCCCCAAACTCCTACGAGCAGTACTTC. Amino acids: CASTPPNSYEQYF.

The chain couples TRBV7-6 to TRBJ2-1; 13 bases align to TRBD2. Unmatched junction bases numbered 5, after V lost 5 bases and J lost 7 bases. The germline CDR1 and CDR2 sequences are SGHVS and FNYEAQ. The CDR3 runs 15 residues. CDR3 loop: CASSTRTSGRNEQFF. Written as DNA, the CDR3 is TGTGCCAGCAGCACCAGGACTAGCGGGAGAAATGAGCAGTTCTTC.

This clone has a handful of counts. CDR3 loop: CASSPGTSVGDTQYF. CDR3 in DNA: TGTGCCAGCAGCCCAGGGACTAGCGTCGGAGATACGCAGTATTTT. The chain couples TRBV9 to TRBJ2-3, with 10 bases fitting TRBD2. V lost 4 bases, J lost 5 bases, and 7 bases stayed unmatched. There are 15 residues in the CDR3. Germline V gives CDR1 SGDLS, CDR2 YYNGEE.

Here the CDR3 DNA reads TGTGCCAGCAGCTCACCGCGGGAGGGCTATGGCTACACCTTC. Translating gives CASSSPREGYGYTF. The chain carries TRBV5-4 and TRBJ1-2; D unclear. V shed 3 bases and J shed 4 bases, with 13 bases lying between them. The CDR3 is 14 residues long. Germline-derived CDR1 and CDR2 are SGHNT and YYREEE (reference sequence).

The CDR3 DNA sequence: TGCGCCAGCAGCCAAGACACCCCTCTAGCGGGCACGGGGACAGATACGCAGTATTTT. Translation gives CASSQDTPLAGTGTDTQYF. The rearrangement joins TRBV4-1 to TRBJ2-3; 8 nucleotides agree with TRBD2. In germline, CDR1 is MGHRA, CDR2 YSYEKL. This CDR3 has 19 residues. After removal of 0 bases from V and 3 bases from J, the junction contained 14 bases not matched to a gene.

This chain joins TRBV15 and TRBJ1-1, with D uncertain. The V gene's germline CDR1 is LNHNV and CDR2 YYDKDF (reference sequence). V was clipped by 2 bases and J by 4 bases, with 5 bases between them. The length of the CDR3 is 12 residues. The CDR3 region has the DNA TGTGCCACCAGCAGATCGTTCACTGAAGCTTTCTTT. Translating it yields CATSRSFTEAFF.

V and J are TRBV6-1 and TRBJ1-1; a weak D match, TRBD1 (5 bases). CDR3 size: 14 residues. The V end was cut by 1 base, the J end by 5 bases, with 11 bases between. The V gene's germline CDR1 is MNHNS and CDR2 SASEGT. The CDR3 here is CASSEGTQGTEAFF. Here the CDR3 DNA reads TGTGCCAGCAGTGAAGGCACCCAGGGTACTGAAGCTTTCTTT.

This rearrangement joins TRBV7-2 to TRBJ2-1; 8 positions match TRBD2. J lost 4 bases, V lost 0 bases, and 2 bases had no gene match. The CDR3 is made up of 15 amino acids. Germline loops: CDR1 SGHTA, CDR2 FQGNSA. The CDR3 nucleotides read TGTGCCAGCAGCTTAGCTTTAGCGGGGTACAATGAGCAGTTCTTC. Protein product: CASSLALAGYNEQFF.

This sequence joins TRBV10-3 and TRBJ2-3; TRBD2 agrees at 12 bases. The CDR3 spans 14 residues. CDR1 and CDR2 (germline): ENHRY, SYGVKD. The V and J ends lost 10 bases and 4 bases, in that order; junction bases with no gene match: 6. This chain's CDR3 is CATSGRAVADTQYF. The DNA of the CDR3 is TGTGCCACTAGCGGGAGGGCCGTGGCAGATACGCAGTATTTT.

This clone has just one count. The chain carries TRBV15 and TRBJ2-1; tentative D call: TRBD1 (5 bases). The CDR3 sequence is 15 residues long. Trimming pared 1 base from V and 0 bases from J, leaving 7 bases between. Germline V gene sequence: CDR1 LNHNV, CDR2 YYDKDF (reference sequence). CDR3 in amino acids: CATSRGGRSYNEQFF. In nucleotides, the CDR3 is TGTGCCACCAGCAGAGGGGGCCGCTCCTACAATGAGCAGTTCTTC.

The genes are TRBV19 and TRBJ1-5; 7 nucleotides line up with TRBD1. The germline V gene encodes CDR1 LNHDA and CDR2 SQIVND (reference sequence). Losses at the gene ends were 10 bases for V and 2 bases for J; bases not matched to a gene: 14. CDR3 length: 16 residues. The DNA of the CDR3 is TGTGCCACCCGGACAGGTTTCACGGCTGGCAATCAGCCCCAGCATTTT. It yields the protein CATRTGFTAGNQPQHF.

The V and J genes are TRBV10-2 and TRBJ2-3; D could derive from TRBD1 or TRBD2 (5 bases each). Germline CDR1 is WSHSY and CDR2 is SAAADI. The CDR3 spans 14 residues. V dropped 8 bases and J dropped 2 bases, with 14 bases sitting between them. The CDR3 DNA reads as TGCGCCAGCCGATCCGGGACCCACACAGATACGCAGTATTTT. Protein product: CASRSGTHTDTQYF.

The CDR3 reads CASSRWDSGYTF. The DNA of the CDR3 is TGTGCCAGCAGTCGTTGGGACTCTGGCTACACCTTC. The chain combines TRBV6-5 with TRBJ1-2, with TRBD1 as a possible D gene (5 bases). Trimming pared 5 bases from V and 7 bases from J, leaving 11 bases between. The germline V gene has CDR1 MNHEY and CDR2 SVGAGI. CDR3 length equals 12 residues.

The rearrangement joins TRBV7-2 to TRBJ1-3, with unresolved D. There are 15 residues in the CDR3. The V end was cut by 1 base, the J end by 0 bases, with 7 bases between. The germline CDR1 and CDR2 sequences are SGHTA and FQGNSA. CDR3 sequence (DNA): TGTGCCAGCAGCTTAGGTGGTTACTCTGGAAACACCATATATTTT. Its protein is CASSLGGYSGNTIYF.

The gene calls are TRBV30 and TRBJ2-1; D uncertain. V gave up 3 bases and J gave up 7 bases, with 10 bases separating them. Looked up from germline, CDR1 is GTSNPN and CDR2 is SVGIG (reference sequence). The CDR3 has 12 amino acids. The CDR3 coding sequence is TGTGCCTGGAGGGTAGGCTCGAATGAGCAGTTCTTC. Amino acid sequence: CAWRVGSNEQFF.

V gene TRBV9 combines with J gene TRBJ2-1; possible D gene TRBD2, 5 bases. Per the germline V gene, CDR1 is SGDLS and CDR2 is YYNGEE. V was clipped by 4 bases and J by 1 base, with 12 bases between them. The CDR3 has 15 amino acids. The chain's CDR3 is CASSSGRLSYNEQFF. CDR3 bases: TGTGCCAGCAGCTCGGGGAGACTATCCTACAATGAGCAGTTCTTC.

V is TRBV7-9 and J is TRBJ2-3; D is unresolved. CDR1 is SEHNR and CDR2 is FQNEAQ in the germline V gene (reference sequence). CDR3 length: 12 residues. V lost 5 bases, J lost 0 bases, and 3 bases lay in between. CDR3 loop: CASSRSTDTQYF. CDR3 nucleotides: TGTGCCAGCAGCCGAAGCACAGATACGCAGTATTTT.

The chain has TRBV7-8 and TRBJ2-3; D is unresolved. The CDR3 is 12 amino acids. CDR1 is SGHVS, CDR2 FQNEAQ, per germline. Trimming took off 5 bases at V and 6 bases at J, with 9 bases between the two ends. As DNA, the CDR3 is TGTGCCAGCAGCGTCACCGGGGATACGCAGTATTTT. It codes for CASSVTGDTQYF.

The chain carries TRBV7-6 and TRBJ2-2; D is possibly TRBD1 (6 bases). From germline, CDR1 is SGHVS and CDR2 FNYEAQ. Trimming removed 3 bases from V and 5 bases from J, with 10 bases in between. The CDR3 covers 14 residues. CDR3 DNA sequence: TGTGCCAGCAGCTTGGGGGCGCGAACCGGGGAGCTGTTTTTT. Its protein is CASSLGARTGELFF.

The chain employs TRBV9 and TRBJ2-7; D gene ambiguous. The CDR3 consists of 14 residues. V gave up 4 bases and J gave up 2 bases, with 13 bases separating them. Germline V gene data show CDR1 as SGDLS and CDR2 as YYNGEE. The CDR3 coding sequence is TGTGCCAGCAGCCCCAATGTCCTCGCCTACGAGCAGTACTTC. Translated, it gives CASSPNVLAYEQYF.

This chain uses TRBV6-1 with TRBJ2-7; no clear D gene. CDR1 and CDR2 (germline): MNHNS, SASEGT. The CDR3 covers 14 residues. With 0 bases removed from V and 1 base from J, the gap between germline ends came to 7 bases. This CDR3 is CASSEATDSYEQYF. CDR3 coding DNA: TGTGCCAGCAGTGAAGCTACGGATTCCTACGAGCAGTACTTC.

A word on this clone: A much larger clone is a single base away; this may be a read error. The identical CDR3 is also encoded by other nucleotide sequences in the sample. The chain recombines TRBV9 with TRBJ2-7, with D unresolved. Germline CDR1 SGDLS, CDR2 YYNGEE. Trimming removed 0 bases from V and 7 bases from J, with 14 bases in between. This CDR3 comprises 14 residues. CDR3 loop: CASSVEEGIYEQYF. CDR3 nucleotides: TGTGCCAGCAGCGTAGAAGAAGGGATCTATGAGCAGTACTTC.

The J gene is TRBJ2-1, the V gene TRBV28; 7 bases align to TRBD2. The V gene's germline CDR1 is MDHEN and CDR2 SYDVKM. Unmatched junction bases numbered 11, after V lost 6 bases and J lost 12 bases. The CDR3 is made up of 13 amino acids. CDR3 in DNA: TGTGCCAGCAGCAACGTTCTAGCGGTTGCGCAGTTCTTC. This encodes CASSNVLAVAQFF.